The next 11 T cell receptor beta chains were all read from a single sample in a study of sequential checkpoint blockade in melanoma. The treatment denotes: randomized to nivolumab then ipilimumab (arm A) or the reverse (arm B). The assay was immunoSEQ multiplex PCR, and TCRdb's table has in-frame clones only and misses some. The sample records 450 to 600 clones, around 20% being singletons. This material consisted of tumor tissue (inferred from file names), taken from a patient given nivolumab and ipilimumab in sequence. The receptors stem from a human donor with melanoma.

This clone counts as medium-sized. This chain uses TRBV11-3 with TRBJ1-2; D is undetermined. Germline CDR1 and CDR2: SGHNT and YENEEA. V lost 3 bases, J lost 0 bases, and 11 bases lay in between. This CDR3 region has 15 residues. Written as DNA, the CDR3 is TGTGCCAGCAGCTTGGACGCAATAGCTAACTATGGCTACACCTTC. Its translation is CASSLDAIANYGYTF.

By sample fraction, this clone is medium-sized (0.01 to 0.1%). The chain couples TRBV11-3 to TRBJ2-5; TRBD2 aligns across 11 bases. V was pared by 5 bases and J by 7 bases, with 6 bases of the junction left unmatched. Germline V gene sequence: CDR1 SGHNT, CDR2 YENEEA. This CDR3 spans 14 amino acids. This CDR3 is CASSQTSGVMTQYF. CDR3 in DNA: TGTGCCAGCAGCCAGACTAGCGGGGTAATGACCCAGTACTTC. The variable domain in full, with the rest retrieved from reference TRBV11-3 and TRBJ2-5, is EAGVVQSPRYKIIEKKQPVAFWCNPISGHNTLYWYLQNLGQGPELLIRYENEEAVDDSQLPKDRFSAERLKGVDSTLKIQPAELGDSAVYLCASSQTSGVMTQYFGPGTRLLVL.

By share, this clone ranks as large. DNA for the CDR3: TGTGCCAGCAGCGTAGGGGGCGCCTACTACAATGAGCAGTTCTTC. Amino acids: CASSVGGAYYNEQFF. The chain combines TRBV9 with TRBJ2-1, with a tentative D call TRBD1 (5 bases). Trimming stripped 0 bases from V and 3 bases from J, with 10 bases between. The length of the CDR3 is 15 residues. The germline V gene encodes CDR1 SGDLS and CDR2 YYNGEE.

By share, this clone ranks as medium-sized. The V call is TRBV11-3, the J call TRBJ2-5; D may match TRBD1 or TRBD2 (5 bases each). This CDR3 region has 15 residues. Germline CDR1 SGHNT, CDR2 YENEEA. Trimming removed 2 bases at V and 0 bases at J, with 10 bases between. The CDR3 nucleotides read TGTGCCAGCAGCTTATCTGGGGACCACCAAGAGACCCAGTACTTC. Its protein is CASSLSGDHQETQYF.

This chain links TRBV6-8 with TRBJ1-2; 7 bases fit TRBD1. Germline-derived CDR1 and CDR2 are MNHGY and SAAAGT. After removal of 2 bases from V and 7 bases from J, the junction contained 4 bases not matched to a gene. The CDR3 runs to 13 residues. CDR3 residues: CASSYEGGRGYTF. CDR3 bases: TGTGCCAGCAGTTACGAAGGGGGCCGTGGCTACACCTTC.

This clone came up a few times. This rearrangement joins TRBV18 to TRBJ2-1; D remains ambiguous. This CDR3 spans 13 amino acids. V was trimmed by 2 bases and J by 6 bases, leaving 8 bases between them. Looked up from germline, CDR1 is KGHSH and CDR2 is LQKENI. DNA of the CDR3: TGTGCCAGCTCACCATGGCCTAGCAATGAGCAGTTCTTC. Translating gives CASSPWPSNEQFF.

The sample holds a few counts of this clone. The chain recombines TRBV6-8 with TRBJ1-6; 10 bases agree with TRBD1. CDR1 is MNHGY, CDR2 SAAAGT, per germline. J gave up 7 bases and V 5 bases, and 20 bases lay outside the gene matches. The CDR3 sequence is 20 residues long. CDR3 nucleotides: TGTGCCAGCAGTAGATCCCCGGGACAGGGGTCCGGTTTTTGGAATTCACCCCTCCACTTT. Translating it yields CASSRSPGQGSGFWNSPLHF.

The table lists this clone with a few counts. The V gene is TRBV6-8, the J gene TRBJ2-1, with 7 positions matching TRBD2. This CDR3 is built from 16 residues. Germline V gene data show CDR1 as MNHGY and CDR2 as SAAAGT. The trim removed 2 bases at V and 5 bases at J, leaving 9 bases unmatched. CDR3 nucleotides: TGTGCCAGCAGTTACGTCAGGCTAGCGGCCCACAATGAGCAGTTCTTC. Encoded protein: CASSYVRLAAHNEQFF.

The chain joins TRBV30 to TRBJ1-2; D gene unclear. The germline V gene has CDR1 GTSNPN and CDR2 SVGIG (reference sequence). The length of the CDR3 is 15 residues. The germline V and J ends were trimmed by 2 bases and 2 bases, with 15 bases remaining between them. CDR3: CAWSPRAEPNYGYTF. The CDR3 DNA reads TGTGCCTGGAGTCCCCGGGCCGAACCGAACTATGGCTACACCTTC. The entire variable domain, with the rest obtained from reference TRBV30 and TRBJ1-2, is as follows: SQTIHQWPATLVQPVGSPLSLECTVEGTSNPNLYWYRQAAGRGLQLLFYSVGIGQISSEVPQNLSASRPQDRQFILSSKKLLLSDSGFYLCAWSPRAEPNYGYTFGSGTRLTVV.

A few counts support this clone. The J gene is TRBJ2-7, the V gene TRBV6-8, with 10 positions matching TRBD1. The CDR3 length is 18 residues. The J segment lost 2 bases and the V segment lost 5 bases, leaving 15 bases of the junction unmatched. Germline CDR1 reads MNHGY; CDR2 reads SAAAGT. In nucleotides, the CDR3 is TGTGCCAGCAGTCTAACACTACCGGGGACAGGGGCGACCTACGAGCAGTACTTC. It translates to CASSLTLPGTGATYEQYF.

This clone was recorded a few times. This sequence joins TRBV30 and TRBJ1-5; D gene unclear. Trimming took 2 bases from V and 2 from J, leaving 7 bases between them. Germline CDR1 GTSNPN, CDR2 SVGIG (reference sequence). CDR3 length equals 13 residues. The CDR3 DNA is TGTGCCTGGAGTAACAGAGGCAATCAGCCCCAGCATTTT. Encoded protein: CAWSNRGNQPQHF.